One T cell receptor (beta chain) is described in this entry. The data were taken from a study of blood T cell repertoires in COVID-19. Study-wide background: There were acute and convalescent COVID-19 samples, and they came from the United States, Italy and Spain. PBMCs, B-cell-depleted T cells, or T cells provided the cDNA or gDNA that made up the material.

The length of the CDR3 is 11 residues. Looked up from germline, CDR1 is GTSNPN and CDR2 is SVGIG (reference sequence). V lost 4 bases and J lost 7, with 10 bases in between. Produced via immunoSEQ multiplex PCR; TCRdb's table is partial and in-frame only. The data contain approximately 500,000 clones, approximately 85% of them singletons. The chain carries TRBV30 and TRBJ1-1; D gene unclear. Specimen: peripheral blood. The source of this sequence is a human donor in a cohort sampled during active COVID-19. CDR3 bases: TGTGCCTGGAACTCTAATGGTGAAGCTTTCTTT. It codes for CAWNSNGEAFF.